Listed below are T cell receptor beta chains from one sample, sequenced in a study of blood T cell repertoires in COVID-19. The protocol was immunoSEQ multiplex PCR, while the TCRdb copy is restricted to in-frame clones and leaves out a portion. The sample consists of about 100,000 clones, around four fifths of them appearing once. Sequenced input: peripheral blood. The receptors shown here come from an older man with active or convalescent COVID-19. CDR3s leave out the opening cysteine and the closing phenylalanine or tryptophan.

j_call v_call cdr3_aa
TRBJ1-6 TRBV4-2 ASSRDRSSYNSPLH
TRBJ1-2 TRBV5-1 ASRESDYGYT
TRBJ2-5 TRBV5-8 ASSYRGQETQY
TRBJ1-2 TRBV6-5 ASSYLGTGGRGYT
TRBJ1-3 TRBV27 ASRTTGGSGNTIY
TRBJ2-7 TRBV19 ASSGTYEQY
TRBJ1-1 TRBV13 ASSRDRYTEAF
TRBJ2-1 TRBV7-2 ASSLRTSGGSEQF
TRBJ1-5 TRBV7-9 ASSPLMGDQPQH
TRBJ2-4 TRBV7-2 ASSPPFGGALVWNIQY
TRBJ2-5 TRBV5-1 ASSPARGFQETQY
TRBJ1-1 TRBV4-1 ASSQGSQLNTEAF
TRBJ2-7 TRBV13 ASSPPDRVSSYEQY
TRBJ2-2 TRBV3-1/TRBV3-2 ASSPSAGASGNTGELF
TRBJ2-7 TRBV29-1 SVAPIIEGAQY
TRBJ2-7 TRBV9 ASSVGTGGAYEQY
TRBJ1-1 TRBV6-5 ASRTGDGMNTEAF
TRBJ2-7 TRBV25-1 ASSEGRGRETYEQY
TRBJ2-4 TRBV7-2 ASSLANQGNIQY
TRBJ2-3 TRBV24-1 ATSDPRDTSTDTQY
TRBJ1-6 TRBV3-1/TRBV3-2 ASSQDSAVGYNSPLH
TRBJ2-2 TRBV5-4 ASSGKTVNTGELF
TRBJ2-7 TRBV7-2 ASSLTGGYEQY
TRBJ2-5 TRBV11-2 ASRYNRGRGLGETQY
TRBJ2-5 TRBV18 ASSHGTGQETQY
TRBJ1-2 TRBV5-6 ASSLVALGANGYGYT
TRBJ2-1 TRBV5-1 ASSLGVADVYNEQF
TRBJ1-6 TRBV4-3 ASSQDQNMNSPLH
TRBJ2-3 TRBV5-4 ASSLGGGPDTQY
TRBJ2-7 TRBV27 ASSSGETYEQY
TRBJ1-1 TRBV3-1/TRBV3-2 ASSERHSLTEAF
TRBJ2-1 TRBV27 ASRSGTLSGGQF
TRBJ2-3 TRBV29-1 SVEESTFPAQY
TRBJ2-1 TRBV21-1 ASSVRTGSNEQF
TRBJ2-7 TRBV11-2 ASSLYEQY
TRBJ2-2 TRBV30 AARKRGGNTGELF
TRBJ2-3 TRBV18 ASSREGGFTDTQY
TRBJ1-3 TRBV5-6 ASSWGDSGNTIY
TRBJ2-7 TRBV21-1 ASSKAGLSSPEQY
TRBJ2-2 TRBV5-1 ASSLPGSNGELF
TRBJ2-7 TRBV21-1 ASSPKLRGQGPYEQY
TRBJ1-4 TRBV28 ASSSGGGEKLF
TRBJ2-1 TRBV4-2 ASSQEWTALHNEQF
TRBJ1-5 TRBV2 ASSREGSGQPQH
TRBJ1-1 TRBV5-4 ASSLPGPYTEAF
TRBJ2-7 TRBV19 ASSISPLASYEQY
TRBJ2-1 TRBV28 AAGLADHNEQF
TRBJ2-7 TRBV5-5 ASSPHPGTGNHEQY
TRBJ1-5 TRBV24-1 ATSAGTGVSNQPQH
TRBJ2-7 TRBV11-2 ASSSTYEQY
TRBJ1-2 TRBV19 ASSLSDRGYGYT
TRBJ2-7 TRBV2 ASSEGTGPSYEQY
TRBJ2-2 TRBV4-3 ASSRGPPGGRHTGELF
TRBJ2-1 TRBV19 ASNAGVSYNEQF
TRBJ1-2 TRBV5-5 ASSSGQAYGYT
TRBJ1-1 TRBV7-9 ASSLSTGANTEAF
TRBJ1-6 TRBV27 ASSLSWVTGGSNSPLH
TRBJ1-1 TRBV3-1/TRBV3-2 ASGPSAAEAF
TRBJ1-1 TRBV4-2 ASSQESQGWTEAF